This T cell receptor (beta chain) was retrieved from a study of T cell responses to AZD1222 COVID-19 vaccine. The CDR3 runs 13 residues. Trimming left V 3 bases short and J 4 bases short, with 10 bases between. Points on this clone: Its antigen is not identified.

Study-wide points: Targets within unmutated variant regions were reportedly found for nearly half of spike-specific TCRs. Regions 160-218 and 743-854 dominated among vaccine-associated CD4 TCRs spanning spike.

Profiled with immunoSEQ multiplex PCR; TCRdb holds only in-frame clones, not every one. The table lists around 75,000 clones, about 91% of them singletons. The sequence came from an adult who received the MenACWY meningococcal vaccine as a control. Sequencing was performed on peripheral blood, taken 28 days after the second dose of the MenACWY control vaccine. The chain links TRBV12-3 or TRBV12-4 to TRBJ2-7; the D gene is possibly TRBD2 (6 bases). CDR3 nucleotides: TGTGCCAGCAGTTTGGCGGGGAGTTACGAGCAGTACTTC. Translated: CASSLAGSYEQYF.